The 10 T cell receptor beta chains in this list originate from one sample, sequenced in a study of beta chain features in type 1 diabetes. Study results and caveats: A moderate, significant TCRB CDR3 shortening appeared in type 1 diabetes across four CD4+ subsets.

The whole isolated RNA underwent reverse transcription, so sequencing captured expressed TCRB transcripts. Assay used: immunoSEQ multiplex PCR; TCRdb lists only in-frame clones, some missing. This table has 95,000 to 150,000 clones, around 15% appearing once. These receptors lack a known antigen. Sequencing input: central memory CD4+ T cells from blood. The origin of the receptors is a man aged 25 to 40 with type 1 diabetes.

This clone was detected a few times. Here the CDR3 reads CASRPPTVISYNEQFF. DNA for the CDR3: TGTGCCAGCAGGCCGCCGACAGTCATCTCCTACAATGAGCAGTTCTTC. The chain is built from TRBV11-2 and TRBJ2-1; tentatively, D is TRBD1 (5 bases). Between the trimmed V and J ends, which lost 6 bases and 0 bases, there was a span of 15 bases. Germline loops: CDR1 SGHAT, CDR2 FQNNGV. CDR3 length: 16 amino acids.

The CDR3 sequence is CAWSGTTQANEKLFF. The CDR3 nucleotides read TGTGCCTGGAGTGGGACAACCCAGGCTAATGAAAAACTGTTTTTT. V is TRBV30 and J is TRBJ1-4, with a weak D call TRBD1 (5 bases). CDR1 is GTSNPN and CDR2 is SVGIG in the germline V gene (reference sequence). This CDR3 comprises 15 residues. V was pared by 1 base and J by 3 bases, with 12 bases between.

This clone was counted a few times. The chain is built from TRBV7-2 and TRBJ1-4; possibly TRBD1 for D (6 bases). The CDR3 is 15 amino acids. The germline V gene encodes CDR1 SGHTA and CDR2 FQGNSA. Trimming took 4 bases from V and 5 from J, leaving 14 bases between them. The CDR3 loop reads CASSSRGGENEKLFF. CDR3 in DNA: TGTGCCAGCAGCTCTAGGGGGGGTGAGAATGAAAAACTGTTTTTT. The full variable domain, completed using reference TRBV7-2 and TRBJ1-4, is GAGVSQSPSNKVTEKGKDVELRCDPISGHTALYWYRQSLGQGLEFLIYFQGNSAPDKSGLPSDRFSAERTGGSVSTLTIQRTQQEDSAVYLCASSSRGGENEKLFFGSGTQLSVL.

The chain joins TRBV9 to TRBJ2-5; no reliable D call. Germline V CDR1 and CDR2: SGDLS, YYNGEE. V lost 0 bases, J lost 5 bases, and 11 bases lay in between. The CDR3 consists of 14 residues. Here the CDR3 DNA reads TGTGCCAGCAGCGTAGTATCAGCGTCCGAGACCCAGTACTTC. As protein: CASSVVSASETQYF.

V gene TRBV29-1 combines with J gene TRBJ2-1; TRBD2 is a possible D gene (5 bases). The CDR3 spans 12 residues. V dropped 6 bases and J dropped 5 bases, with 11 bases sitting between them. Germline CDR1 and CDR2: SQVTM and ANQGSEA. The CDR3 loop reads CSVDSWDNEQFF. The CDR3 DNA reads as TGCAGCGTGGACTCGTGGGACAATGAGCAGTTCTTC.

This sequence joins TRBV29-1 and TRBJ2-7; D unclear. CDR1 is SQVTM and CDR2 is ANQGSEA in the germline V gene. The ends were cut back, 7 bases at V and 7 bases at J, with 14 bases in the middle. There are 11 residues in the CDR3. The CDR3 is CSADNQREQYF. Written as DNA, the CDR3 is TGCAGCGCAGACAACCAGAGAGAGCAGTACTTC.

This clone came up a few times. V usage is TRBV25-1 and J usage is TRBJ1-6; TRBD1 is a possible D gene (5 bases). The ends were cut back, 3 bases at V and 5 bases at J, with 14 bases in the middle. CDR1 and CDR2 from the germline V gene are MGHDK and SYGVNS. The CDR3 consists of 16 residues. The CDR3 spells CASSDALRGHNSPLHF. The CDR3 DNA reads TGTGCCAGCAGTGATGCCCTTCGGGGACATAATTCACCCCTCCACTTT.

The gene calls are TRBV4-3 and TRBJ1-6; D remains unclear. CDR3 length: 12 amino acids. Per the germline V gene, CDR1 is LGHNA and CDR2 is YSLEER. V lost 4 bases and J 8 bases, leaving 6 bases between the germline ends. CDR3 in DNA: TGCGCCAGCAGCCTAAGACATTCACCCCTCCACTTT. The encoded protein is CASSLRHSPLHF.

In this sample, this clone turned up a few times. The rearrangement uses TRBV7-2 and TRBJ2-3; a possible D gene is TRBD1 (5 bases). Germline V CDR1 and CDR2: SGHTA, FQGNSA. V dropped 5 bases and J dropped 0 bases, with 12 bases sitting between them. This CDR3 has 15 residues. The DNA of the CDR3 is TGTGCCAGCAGCCGAGCAAGGACAAGCACAGATACGCAGTATTTT. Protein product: CASSRARTSTDTQYF.

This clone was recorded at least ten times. The CDR3 DNA is TGTGCCAGCAGCTTAGGCTTAGTTCAGAACACTGAAGCTTTCTTT. It is translated as CASSLGLVQNTEAFF. The chain recombines TRBV7-8 with TRBJ1-1; no definite D call. This CDR3 spans 15 amino acids. Trimming removed 1 base at V and 1 base at J, with 10 bases between. Per the germline V gene, CDR1 is SGHVS and CDR2 is FQNEAQ.